The present T cell receptor beta chain was sequenced within a study of T-cell memory formation after mild COVID-19. Study details: Among the donors, TCR clusters were largely specific to each donor.

From 5'RACE with constant-segment primers came TCR alpha and TCR beta cDNA libraries that carried sample barcodes and UMIs. One entry per CDR3 protein, called by TCRdb with MiXCR from the 5' RACE reads. The sample lists under 35,000 distinct CDR3 sequences, around 15% occurring once. This clonotype was counted a few times. Its antigen is unidentified. The study's findings and limits: Memory cells collected pre-infection included some clones that later responded, suggesting cross-reactive memory joined.

Germline CDR1 MGHRA, CDR2 YSYEKL. The CDR3 loop spans 16 amino acids. The V gene lost 2 bases and the J gene lost 4 bases, with 15 bases spanning the gap. This sequence joins TRBV4-1 and TRBJ1-5; D is perhaps TRBD1 (6 bases). The sequence was collected from an adult who had mild COVID-19 (a few samples of this study predate the infection). Cell type and time point are not known. What was sequenced was PBMCs or a T cell subset sorted from them (not recorded which). The CDR3 region has the DNA TGCGCCAGCAGCCAAAGCGGTTCAGGGGAGAATCAGCCCCAGCATTTT. Amino acids: CASSQSGSGENQPQHF.